This T cell receptor (beta chain) was documented in a study of OX40 agonist ivuxolimab in advanced cancers. The method was immunoSEQ multiplex PCR; TCRdb's version includes in-frame clones alone and lacks a portion of them. This sample yields more than 80,000 clones, of which 91% are seen a single time; more than 7% belongs to the top ten. Sampling times: baseline, cycle 4 day 1, cycle 7 day 1. On this clone itself: Its antigen remains unidentified.

Germline CDR1 and CDR2: SGHVS and FNYEAQ. Deletions cut 1 base from V and 7 bases from J, with 6 bases between. This CDR3 spans 12 amino acids. Study-wide points: The antigens recognized by the expanded peripheral T cells, that is their antigen specificity, were not determined.

This sequence joins TRBV7-6 and TRBJ2-3; no definite D call. This specimen consisted of CD4+ or CD8+ T cells sorted from blood, obtained in a trial of the OX40 agonist ivuxolimab. The TCR originated in an adult with an advanced solid tumor such as melanoma, head and neck, liver or kidney cancer. The CDR3 is CASSLGFHTQYF. DNA of the CDR3: TGTGCCAGCAGCTTAGGGTTTCATACGCAGTATTTT.